The rows below give T cell receptor beta chains drawn from one sample of a study of blood T cell repertoires in COVID-19. Assay used: immunoSEQ multiplex PCR; TCRdb lists only in-frame clones, some missing. Counted here are about 62,000 clones, 80% to 90% occurring once; the ten biggest clones make up around 1.3%. The sequenced material came from peripheral blood. Receptor source: a woman of 80 years or more with acute or convalescent COVID-19. CDR3s include the opening cysteine and the closing phenylalanine or tryptophan. D genes are given only for firm matches. Expanded clones are given a class, and other clones once, few, many or no size at all.

v_gene	j_gene	abundance	d_gene	CDR3aa	CDR3nt
TRBV10-3	TRBJ1-2	once	TRBD1	CAISESDRGGGYTF	TGTGCCATCAGTGAGTCTGACAGGGGGGGTGGCTACACCTTC
TRBV10-3	TRBJ2-4	-	-	CAISESHEGLVAKNIQYF	TGTGCCATCAGTGAGTCGCATGAGGGCTTGGTTGCCAAAAACATTCAGTACTTC
TRBV3-1/TRBV3-2	TRBJ1-6	-	-	CASSQGPWGGASPLHF	TGTGCCAGCAGCCAAGGTCCTTGGGGGGGGGCTTCACCCCTCCACTTT
TRBV5-1	TRBJ2-6	-	-	CASSLPQGSGANVLTF	TGCGCCAGCAGCTTACCGCAGGGCTCTGGGGCCAACGTCCTGACTTTC
TRBV23-1	TRBJ2-7	-	-	CAGRGGASRYEQYF	TGCGCCGGTAGAGGGGGGGCATCTCGCTACGAGCAGTACTTC
TRBV18	TRBJ1-1	-	-	CASSPTVRENTEAFF	TGTGCCAGCTCACCGACGGTTCGGGAGAACACTGAAGCTTTCTTT
TRBV2	TRBJ2-7	-	-	CASSEAPLRGHSYEQYF	TGTGCCAGCAGTGAAGCACCCCTAAGGGGACACTCCTACGAGCAGTACTTC
TRBV11-3	TRBJ2-3	-	-	CASSLGAGDTQYF	TGTGCCAGCAGCTTAGGTGCGGGGGATACGCAGTATTTT
TRBV3-1/TRBV3-2	TRBJ1-2	-	-	CASSQGHYGYTF	TGTGCCAGCAGCCAAGGGCACTATGGCTACACCTTC
TRBV11-3	TRBJ2-7	-	-	CASSLEGGHGEQYF	TGTGCCAGCAGCTTAGAAGGGGGACATGGCGAGCAGTACTTC
TRBV4-3	TRBJ2-3	-	TRBD1	CASSPRTGVVEDTQYF	TGCGCCAGCAGCCCTCGGACAGGGGTGGTAGAAGATACGCAGTATTTT
TRBV30	TRBJ1-6	-	TRBD1	CAWETIGTGNSPLHF	TGTGCCTGGGAAACAATCGGGACAGGGAATTCACCCCTCCACTTT
TRBV7-3	TRBJ1-1	-	-	CASSLTSGVGGEAFF	TGTGCCAGCAGCTTAACGTCCGGGGTAGGCGGTGAAGCTTTCTTT
TRBV29-1	TRBJ2-1	-	TRBD2	CSAPSGSLVATSMQQFF	TGCAGCGCCCCTAGCGGGAGTTTGGTCGCAACCTCAATGCAGCAGTTCTTC
TRBV15	TRBJ2-7	few	TRBD2	CATSRAGARGGRADEQYF	TGTGCCACCAGCAGAGCTGGGGCGCGCGGCGGGAGGGCGGACGAGCAGTACTTC
TRBV27	TRBJ1-1	-	TRBD1	CASRRDLQGIAEAFF	TGTGCCAGCAGACGAGACCTACAGGGGATCGCTGAAGCTTTCTTT
TRBV27	TRBJ2-1	few	-	CASSLSFRGSYNEQFF	TGTGCCAGCAGTTTATCTTTCAGGGGCTCCTACAATGAGCAGTTCTTC
TRBV5-1	TRBJ2-5	-	TRBD2	CASSLDAAGGPFQETQYF	TGCGCCAGCAGCTTGGATGCAGCGGGAGGGCCGTTTCAAGAGACCCAGTACTTC
TRBV5-1	TRBJ2-1	few	-	CASSAIGHNNEQFF	TGCGCCAGCAGCGCCATTGGACACAACAATGAGCAGTTCTTC
TRBV7-9	TRBJ1-4	-	TRBD1	CASVRGLGEKLFF	TGTGCCAGCGTCAGGGGGCTGGGTGAAAAACTGTTTTTT
TRBV7-2	TRBJ2-2	-	TRBD1	CASSARQGTAGELFF	TGTGCCAGCAGCGCCAGACAGGGAACGGCCGGGGAGCTGTTTTTT
TRBV19	TRBJ2-3	-	TRBD2	CASTTVAGTDTQYF	TGTGCCAGTACTACAGTAGCGGGTACAGATACGCAGTATTTT
TRBV15	TRBJ2-7	-	-	CATSRDRGSYEQYF	TGTGCCACCAGCAGAGACAGAGGTTCCTACGAGCAGTACTTC
TRBV11-2	TRBJ1-5	-	-	CASSLGANQPQHF	TGTGCCAGCAGCTTGGGCGCCAATCAGCCCCAGCATTTT
TRBV5-5	TRBJ1-1	-	-	CASSRPLSQDPGAFF	TGTGCCAGCAGCCGTCCCCTCTCCCAGGACCCAGGGGCTTTCTTT
TRBV2	TRBJ1-5	-	TRBD1	CASSEGQGAGQPQHF	TGTGCCAGCAGTGAGGGACAGGGGGCTGGTCAGCCCCAGCATTTT
TRBV19	TRBJ1-1	once	-	CASNWLVSGTEAFF	TGTGCCAGTAACTGGCTGGTGTCAGGCACTGAAGCTTTCTTT
TRBV4-2	TRBJ1-2	-	-	CASSQDDEAGGPPGTNYGYTF	TGTGCCAGCAGCCAAGATGACGAGGCGGGGGGACCACCCGGTACTAACTATGGCTACACCTTC
TRBV28	TRBJ2-4	-	TRBD2	CASNSFRGAGGPLAKNIQYF	TGTGCCAGCAATTCGTTCCGGGGAGCGGGAGGGCCCCTAGCCAAAAACATTCAGTACTTC
TRBV10-3	TRBJ2-2	-	-	CAISSEGARNTGELFF	TGTGCCATCAGTTCAGAAGGGGCGAGGAACACCGGGGAGCTGTTTTTT
TRBV4-1	TRBJ1-1	-	-	CASSQVGRQGGTEAFF	TGCGCCAGCAGCCAAGTGGGTCGGCAGGGCGGCACTGAAGCTTTCTTT
TRBV5-1	TRBJ2-3	few	TRBD2	CASSRISGGNADTQYF	TGCGCCAGCAGCAGGATCAGCGGGGGGAACGCAGATACGCAGTATTTT
TRBV24-1	TRBJ1-1	-	-	CATSDLRGNTEAFF	TGTGCCACCAGTGATTTGCGGGGGAACACTGAAGCTTTCTTT
TRBV5-1	TRBJ2-1	-	TRBD2	CASALAGGLNEQFF	TGCGCCAGCGCTCTAGCGGGGGGGCTCAATGAGCAGTTCTTC
TRBV19	TRBJ1-5	-	-	CASSIGFRSDTNQPQHF	TGTGCCAGTAGTATCGGTTTTAGGTCCGACACCAATCAGCCCCAGCATTTT
TRBV7-6	TRBJ2-1	-	TRBD2	CASSLYQAGVTYNEQFF	TGTGCCAGCAGCTTATATCAAGCGGGGGTTACCTACAATGAGCAGTTCTTC
TRBV3-1/TRBV3-2	TRBJ1-1	-	-	CASRVGGRYTEAFF	TGTGCCAGCAGGGTGGGGGGACGATACACTGAAGCTTTCTTT
TRBV7-2	TRBJ2-3	-	-	CASSQEALLGTDTQYF	TGTGCCAGCAGCCAAGAGGCTCTCCTCGGCACAGATACGCAGTATTTT
TRBV5-1	TRBJ2-3	-	-	CASSSGAVRGTDTQYF	TGCGCCAGCAGCTCGGGCGCTGTCAGGGGTACAGATACGCAGTATTTT
TRBV2	TRBJ2-5	-	-	CASSVVTQETQYF	TGTGCCAGCAGTGTTGTGACACAAGAGACCCAGTACTTC
TRBV3-1/TRBV3-2	TRBJ1-2	-	-	CASSQASGGYGYTF	TGTGCCAGCAGCCAAGCATCGGGTGGCTATGGCTACACCTTC
TRBV10-2	TRBJ2-2	once	-	CASSRAQSGELFF	TGCGCCAGCAGCCGAGCGCAGTCCGGGGAGCTGTTTTTT
TRBV12-3/TRBV12-4	TRBJ2-5	once	-	CASSLGRGETQYF	TGTGCCAGCAGTTTGGGCAGGGGAGAGACCCAGTACTTC
TRBV3-1/TRBV3-2	TRBJ2-7	-	-	CASSFRRDSYEQYF	TGTGCCAGCAGCTTTAGGAGGGACTCCTACGAGCAGTACTTC
TRBV9	TRBJ2-1	-	TRBD2	CASSVGEREVRYNEQFF	TGTGCCAGCAGCGTAGGAGAGCGGGAGGTCCGGTACAATGAGCAGTTCTTC
TRBV2	TRBJ2-1	-	TRBD2	CASGLAGSVDNEQFF	TGTGCCAGCGGGCTAGCGGGAAGTGTTGATAATGAGCAGTTCTTC
TRBV2	TRBJ1-5	-	TRBD1	CASSTGQGFQPQHF	TGTGCCAGCAGTACCGGACAGGGGTTTCAGCCCCAGCATTTT
TRBV5-1	TRBJ2-7	-	TRBD2	CASSQTSGSLEQYF	TGCGCCAGCAGCCAGACTAGCGGGAGTCTCGAGCAGTACTTC
TRBV7-3	TRBJ2-5	few	TRBD2	CASSRGGRETQYF	TGTGCCAGCTCGCGGGGGGGCCGCGAGACCCAGTACTTC
TRBV30	TRBJ1-1	-	-	CAWSDGTEAFF	TGTGCCTGGAGTGACGGGACAGAAGCTTTCTTT
TRBV11-3	TRBJ2-7	-	TRBD1	CASSPRQGSYEQYF	TGTGCCAGCAGCCCCCGACAGGGATCCTACGAGCAGTACTTC
TRBV7-8	TRBJ2-2	-	-	CASSLDSGFGELFF	TGTGCCAGCAGCTTAGATTCGGGATTCGGGGAGCTGTTTTTT